The next 5 T cell receptor beta chains were all read from a single sample in a study of T cell responses to AZD1222 COVID-19 vaccine. The table came from immunoSEQ multiplex PCR; TCRdb's copy has only in-frame clones and leaves some out. The table shows roughly 120,000 clones, with approximately 88% occurring only once. The sequencing here drew on peripheral blood, taken on day 0 of AZD1222 vaccination. Source of these receptors: an adult in good health.

This chain links TRBV7-9 with TRBJ1-2; D not certain. From germline, CDR1 is SEHNR and CDR2 FQNEAQ (reference sequence). V lost 5 bases to trimming and J lost 5 bases, with 12 bases between them. This CDR3 is built from 13 residues. CDR3 sequence: CASSPDNTYGYTF. Here the CDR3 DNA reads TGTGCCAGCAGCCCCGACAACACATATGGCTACACCTTC. The whole variable domain, remainder taken from reference TRBV7-9 and TRBJ1-2, is DTGVSQNPRHKITKRGQNVTFRCDPISEHNRLYWYRQTLGQGPEFLTYFQNEAQLEKSRLLSDRFSAERPKGSFSTLEIQRTEQGDSAMYLCASSPDNTYGYTFGSGTRLTVV.

V gene TRBV19 combines with J gene TRBJ1-2; a weak D match, TRBD1 (6 bases). The CDR3 is 14 residues long. CDR1 is LNHDA, CDR2 SQIVND, per germline (reference sequence). Trimming removed 9 bases at V and 3 bases at J, with 17 bases between. Written as DNA, the CDR3 is TGTGCCAGCCGGAAAGAGGGGGGGCACTATGGCTACACCTTC. Its translation: CASRKEGGHYGYTF.

This clone has just one count. DNA for the CDR3: TGTGCCACCAGCAGAGATCTCAAGGGGCGTCGGCATTTT. Translated: CATSRDLKGRRHF. The chain carries TRBV15 and TRBJ1-5; D perhaps matches TRBD1 (5 bases). This CDR3 region has 13 residues. Germline assignment: CDR1 LNHNV and CDR2 YYDKDF (reference sequence). Trimming removed 0 bases from V and 15 bases from J, with 15 bases in between.

The chain recombines TRBV20-1 with TRBJ2-2; possible D gene TRBD2, 5 bases. The CDR3 is 13 residues long. Germline V lookup: CDR1 DFQATT, CDR2 SNEGSKA (reference sequence). Trimming left V 3 bases short and J 3 bases short, with 8 bases between. The DNA of the CDR3 is TGCAGTGCTAGTGTGGAGGACACCGGGGAGCTGTTTTTT. This codes for CSASVEDTGELFF.

The CDR3 DNA reads as TGTGCCACCAGTGAATTGGAGGCGAGCACAGATACGCAGTATTTT. Translated, it gives CATSELEASTDTQYF. The chain recombines TRBV24-1 with TRBJ2-3; D is perhaps TRBD2 (5 bases). Trimming removed 4 bases at V and 0 bases at J, with 10 bases between. The CDR3 is made up of 15 amino acids. Germline CDR1 KGHDR, CDR2 SFDVKD.